The 8 T cell receptor beta chains below were found in one sample sequenced in a study of blood T cell repertoires in COVID-19. Produced via immunoSEQ multiplex PCR; TCRdb's table is partial and in-frame only. The table shows 250,000 to 350,000 clones, with 90% occurring only once. Material: PBMCs or T cells enriched from blood (not recorded which). The receptor set was obtained from a man in his 60s who had recovered from COVID-19.

The genes are TRBV5-5 and TRBJ1-5; D call uncertain. Germline V gene sequence: CDR1 SGHKS, CDR2 YYEKEE (reference sequence). V was clipped by 4 bases and J by 0 bases, with 8 bases between them. The CDR3 is 14 residues long. The CDR3 DNA reads as TGTGCCAGCAGCCAGGATGGTAGCAATCAGCCCCAGCATTTT. Protein product: CASSQDGSNQPQHF.

This rearrangement joins TRBV18 to TRBJ2-1; perhaps TRBD1 as D (6 bases). The germline V gene encodes CDR1 KGHSH and CDR2 LQKENI. The CDR3 has 13 amino acids. Trimming stripped 3 bases from V and 11 bases from J, with 14 bases between. The CDR3 sequence is CASSPPGWDKQFF. The CDR3 DNA follows: TGTGCCAGCTCACCCCCGGGGTGGGACAAGCAGTTCTTC.

The V and J genes are TRBV24-1 and TRBJ1-1; TRBD1 might be the D (6 bases). The germline V gene has CDR1 KGHDR and CDR2 SFDVKD. This CDR3 is 14 amino acids long. V was trimmed by 7 bases and J by 0 bases, leaving 11 bases between them. The CDR3 is CATRSGDMNTEAFF. In DNA form, the CDR3 reads TGTGCCACCAGATCAGGGGATATGAACACTGAAGCTTTCTTT.

In its sample, this clone was seen a few times. The rearrangement uses TRBV5-1 and TRBJ1-3; no clear D. V shed 0 bases and J shed 0 bases, with 10 bases lying between them. CDR1 is SGHRS, CDR2 YFSETQ, per germline. The CDR3 is 16 amino acids. Here the CDR3 DNA reads TGCGCCAGCAGCTTGGATTACATTTACTCTGGAAACACCATATATTTT. Amino acids: CASSLDYIYSGNTIYF.

This chain's CDR3 is CASSQYSRETKAEAFF. Here the CDR3 DNA reads TGTGCCAGCAGCCAGTACTCGAGGGAGACCAAGGCTGAAGCTTTCTTT. The chain is built from TRBV3-1 (or the pseudogene TRBV3-2) and TRBJ1-1; D not resolved. Trimming left V 3 bases short and J 6 bases short, with 20 bases between. CDR3 length: 16 residues. Germline V gene lookup returns CDR1 LGHDT and CDR2 YNNKEL (reference sequence).

This clone was observed a few times. This chain joins TRBV27 and TRBJ1-4; 9 positions agree with TRBD1. This CDR3 region has 16 residues. Per germline, CDR1 MNHEY and CDR2 SMNVEV (reference sequence). After removal of 4 bases from V and 3 bases from J, the junction contained 6 bases not matched to a gene. Here the CDR3 reads CASSSLNRGPNEKLFF. The CDR3 DNA reads TGTGCCAGCAGTTCTCTCAACAGGGGGCCTAATGAAAAACTGTTTTTT.

CDR3 sequence: CASSPLGTGREQYF. The DNA for the CDR3 is TGTGCCAGCAGTCCCCTTGGGACAGGGAGGGAGCAGTACTTC. V usage is TRBV6-5 and J usage is TRBJ2-7; 9 positions agree with TRBD1. This CDR3 is built from 14 residues. Germline assignment: CDR1 MNHEY and CDR2 SVGAGI. Trimming removed 5 bases from V and 7 bases from J; junction bases left unmatched: 9.

The chain couples TRBV6-2 or TRBV6-3 to TRBJ2-7, with D maybe TRBD2 (6 bases). Germline V CDR1 and CDR2: MNHEY, SVGEGT. The CDR3 consists of 19 residues. Trimming took 0 bases from V and 2 from J, leaving 23 bases between them. The CDR3 DNA is TGTGCCAGCAGTTACTCAGCCCTAGGAGGGAGTAGCTTTACCTACGAGCAGTACTTC. Amino acid sequence: CASSYSALGGSSFTYEQYF.